Detailed here is one T cell receptor (beta chain). This clone's antigen is unknown. Within one base of it there is no much larger clone, and no base qualities were kept. The library relied on the immunoSEQ multiplex PCR assay. Regarding the original processing steps: To diagnose cytomegalovirus status from the catalog of TCR beta chain sequences, a statistical classification framework was built. TCRdb mirrors the immuneACCESS table, restricted to in-frame sequences. Some clones are absent from its copies; in checked studies, under half trace to an unresolved V gene, and the reason for the others is unknown. V, J and clone size derive from that table, while D and trimming were established from the DNA sequence. In all, the sample holds tens of thousands of clones, and approximately 90% of those were seen once. The top ten clonotypes cover approximately 8.1% of the sample. These data come from a study of cytomegalovirus exposure and HLA in healthy donors (dated 2017 in TCRdb). Context from the whole study: The 500 to 800 repertoires of the first cohort and the 95 to 150 validation repertoires were produced on the same platform, according to a later analysis. The aim of the study was to test whether cataloging public T cell receptors could identify signatures of past pathogen exposure. Besides the first cohort of roughly 640 subjects, a separate validation cohort made up of around 120 different subjects was used. The study combined high-throughput TCR immunosequencing, statistical association of individual TCRs with disease status, and machine learning to predict cytomegalovirus infection status.

The CDR3 runs 15 amino acids, cysteine and phenylalanine included. CDR3 DNA only is kept here, 45 bases in frame from base 1. Between the V and J ends, shortened by 5 bases and 2 bases respectively, the junction contains 13 bases. CDR1 SGHTA and CDR2 FQGTGA are derived from the germline V gene. General conclusions and limits of the study: A later analysis had no HLA typing for the validation cohort, so co-occurrence there was scored across all 110 or so repertoires. The classifier was reported to diagnose cytomegalovirus status with high specificity and sensitivity in both the original cohort and the validation cohort. A total of 164 TCR beta chains were listed by the study as associated with cytomegalovirus. The authors suggested that the approach could potentially be generalized to other disease states and immunological phenotypes. Most TCR sequences were seen in very few donors, while some public TCRs were found in many individuals. In vitro tests confirmed that a few of the cytomegalovirus-associated TCR beta chains recognize cytomegalovirus antigens. In a later analysis, TCRs clustered in the first cohort were found to also tend to co-occur in the approximately 110 validation repertoires, with 90% to 95% of cluster scores above 0.

The donors were included in the validation cohort of 90 to 150 subjects, a group kept apart from the roughly 700-subject first cohort. Sequences were obtained from PBMCs. This sequence was found in a young woman in good health and CMV-seropositive. This sequence uses TRBV7-3 and TRBJ2-1, with an unclear D gene assignment. CDR3 reads: CASSQNSNPYNEQFF. The DNA sequence is given as TGTGCCAGCAGCCAAAACAGTAATCCCTACAATGAGCAGTTCTTC.